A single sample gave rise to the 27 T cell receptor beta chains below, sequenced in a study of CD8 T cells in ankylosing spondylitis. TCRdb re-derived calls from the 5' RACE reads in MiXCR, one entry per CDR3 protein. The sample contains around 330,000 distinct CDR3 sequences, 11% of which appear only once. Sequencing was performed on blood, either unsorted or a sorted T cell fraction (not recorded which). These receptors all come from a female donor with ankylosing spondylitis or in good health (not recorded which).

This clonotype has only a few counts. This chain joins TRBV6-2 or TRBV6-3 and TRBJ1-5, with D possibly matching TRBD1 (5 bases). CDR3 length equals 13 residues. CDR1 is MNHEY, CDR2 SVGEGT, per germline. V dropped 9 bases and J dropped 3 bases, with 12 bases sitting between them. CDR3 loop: CASRQTYNQPQHF. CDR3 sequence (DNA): TGTGCCAGTCGACAGACTTACAATCAGCCCCAGCATTTT.

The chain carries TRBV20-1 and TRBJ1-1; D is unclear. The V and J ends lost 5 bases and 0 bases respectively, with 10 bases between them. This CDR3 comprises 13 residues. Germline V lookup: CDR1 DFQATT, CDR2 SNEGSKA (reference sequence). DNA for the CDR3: TGCAGTGCTTCAGAGGTGGTGAACACTGAAGCTTTCTTT. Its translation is CSASEVVNTEAFF.

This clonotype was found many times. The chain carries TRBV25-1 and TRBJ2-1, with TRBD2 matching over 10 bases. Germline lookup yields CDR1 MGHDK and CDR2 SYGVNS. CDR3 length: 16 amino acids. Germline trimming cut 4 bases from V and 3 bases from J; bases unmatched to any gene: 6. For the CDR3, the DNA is TGTGCCAGCAGTGGTTCTAGCGGGAGCTACTACAATGAGCAGTTCTTC. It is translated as CASSGSSGSYYNEQFF.

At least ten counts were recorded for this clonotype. The CDR3 sequence is CSARPLGGLAGAGELFF. The CDR3 region has the DNA TGCAGTGCTAGACCCCTCGGAGGACTAGCGGGAGCCGGGGAGCTGTTTTTT. The chain uses TRBV20-1 and TRBJ2-2; TRBD2 matches at 13 bases. V gave up 2 bases and J gave up 6 bases; unmatched junction bases: 9. CDR1 and CDR2 from the germline V gene are DFQATT and SNEGSKA (reference sequence). CDR3 size: 17 residues.

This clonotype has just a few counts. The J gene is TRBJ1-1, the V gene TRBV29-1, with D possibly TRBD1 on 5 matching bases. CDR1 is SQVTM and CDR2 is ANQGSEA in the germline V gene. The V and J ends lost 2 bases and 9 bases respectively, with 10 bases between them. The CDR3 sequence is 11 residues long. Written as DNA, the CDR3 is TGCAGCGTTGAAAACCGACAGAAAGCTTTCTTT. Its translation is CSVENRQKAFF.

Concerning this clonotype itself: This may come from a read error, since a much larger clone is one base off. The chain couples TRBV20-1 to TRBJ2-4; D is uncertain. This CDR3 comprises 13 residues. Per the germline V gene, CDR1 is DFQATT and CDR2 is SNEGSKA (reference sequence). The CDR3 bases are TGCAGAGCTAACCAGATAGCCAAAAACATTCAGTACTTC. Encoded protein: CRANQIAKNIQYF.

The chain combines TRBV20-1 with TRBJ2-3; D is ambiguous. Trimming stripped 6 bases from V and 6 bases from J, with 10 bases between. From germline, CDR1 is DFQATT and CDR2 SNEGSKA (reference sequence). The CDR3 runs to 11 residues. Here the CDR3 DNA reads TGCAGTGCCACATCCGGGGATACGCAGTATTTT. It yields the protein CSATSGDTQYF.

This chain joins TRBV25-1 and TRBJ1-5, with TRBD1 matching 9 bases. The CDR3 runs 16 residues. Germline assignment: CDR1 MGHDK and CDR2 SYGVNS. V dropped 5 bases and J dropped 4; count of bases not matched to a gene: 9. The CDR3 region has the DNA TGTGCCAGCAGTAACTCCCTGGACAGGGGAAATCAGCCCCAGCATTTT. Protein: CASSNSLDRGNQPQHF.

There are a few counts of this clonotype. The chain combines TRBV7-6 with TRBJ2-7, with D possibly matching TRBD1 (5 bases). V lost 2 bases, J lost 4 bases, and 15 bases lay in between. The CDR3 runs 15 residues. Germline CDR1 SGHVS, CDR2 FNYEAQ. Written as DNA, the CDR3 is TGTGCCAGCAGCTTAAGCTTGGGGCCTTCTTACGAGCAGTACTTC. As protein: CASSLSLGPSYEQYF. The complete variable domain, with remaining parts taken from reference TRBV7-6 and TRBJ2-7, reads GAGVSQSPRYKVTKRGQDVALRCDPISGHVSLYWYRQALGQGPEFLTYFNYEAQQDKSGLPNDRFSAERPEGSISTLTIQRTEQRDSAMYRCASSLSLGPSYEQYFGPGTRLTVT.

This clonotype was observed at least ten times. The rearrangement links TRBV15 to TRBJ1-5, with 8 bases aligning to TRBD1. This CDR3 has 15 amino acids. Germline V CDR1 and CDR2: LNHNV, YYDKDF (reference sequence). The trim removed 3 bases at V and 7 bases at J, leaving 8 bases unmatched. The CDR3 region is CATSSKGQGGQPQHF. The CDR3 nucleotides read TGTGCCACCAGCAGTAAAGGACAGGGCGGACAGCCCCAGCATTTT.

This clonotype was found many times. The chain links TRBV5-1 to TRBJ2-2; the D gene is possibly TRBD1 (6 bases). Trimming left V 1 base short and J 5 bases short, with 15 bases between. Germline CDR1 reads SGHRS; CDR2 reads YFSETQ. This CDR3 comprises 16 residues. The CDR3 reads CASSLSPGDLTGELFF. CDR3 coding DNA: TGCGCCAGCAGCTTGTCCCCAGGGGATTTGACCGGGGAGCTGTTTTTT. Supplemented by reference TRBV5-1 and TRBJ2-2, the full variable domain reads KAGVTQTPRYLIKTRGQQVTLSCSPISGHRSVSWYQQTPGQGLQFLFEYFSETQRNKGNFPGRFSGRQFSNSRSEMNVSTLELGDSALYLCASSLSPGDLTGELFFGEGSRLTVL.

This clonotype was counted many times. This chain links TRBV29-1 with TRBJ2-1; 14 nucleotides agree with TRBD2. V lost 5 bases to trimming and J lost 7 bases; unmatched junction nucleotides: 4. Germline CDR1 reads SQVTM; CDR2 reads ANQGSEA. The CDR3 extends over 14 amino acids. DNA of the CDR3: TGCAGCGTTCAGACTAGCGGGAGGGCAAATGAGCAGTTCTTC. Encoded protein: CSVQTSGRANEQFF.

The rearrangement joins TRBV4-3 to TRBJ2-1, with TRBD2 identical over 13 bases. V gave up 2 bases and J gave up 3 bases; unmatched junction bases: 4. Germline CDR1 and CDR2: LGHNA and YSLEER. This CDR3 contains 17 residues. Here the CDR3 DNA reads TGCGCCAGCAGCCAAACGTGGACTAGCGGGGGCTACAATGAGCAGTTCTTC. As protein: CASSQTWTSGGYNEQFF.

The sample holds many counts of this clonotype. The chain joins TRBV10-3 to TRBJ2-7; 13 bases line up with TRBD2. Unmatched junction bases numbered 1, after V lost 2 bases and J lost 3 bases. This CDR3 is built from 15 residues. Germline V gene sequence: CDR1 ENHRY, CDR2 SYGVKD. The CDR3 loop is CAISERTSGGYEQYF. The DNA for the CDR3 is TGTGCCATCAGTGAGCGGACTAGCGGGGGCTACGAGCAGTACTTC.

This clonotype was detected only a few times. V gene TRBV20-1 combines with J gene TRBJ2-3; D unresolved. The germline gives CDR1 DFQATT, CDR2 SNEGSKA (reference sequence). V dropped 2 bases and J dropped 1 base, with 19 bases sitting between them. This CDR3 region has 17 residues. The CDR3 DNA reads TGCAGTGCTAGACGGCCCCCCGGGCCCGAGGGCACAGATACGCAGTATTTT. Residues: CSARRPPGPEGTDTQYF.

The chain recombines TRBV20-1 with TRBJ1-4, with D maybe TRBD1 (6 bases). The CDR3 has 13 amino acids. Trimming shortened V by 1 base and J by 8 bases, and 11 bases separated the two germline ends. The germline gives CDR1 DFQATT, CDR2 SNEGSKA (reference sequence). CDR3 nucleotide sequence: TGCAGTGCTAGAGCGGCAGGGGCCGAAAAACTGTTTTTT. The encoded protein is CSARAAGAEKLFF.

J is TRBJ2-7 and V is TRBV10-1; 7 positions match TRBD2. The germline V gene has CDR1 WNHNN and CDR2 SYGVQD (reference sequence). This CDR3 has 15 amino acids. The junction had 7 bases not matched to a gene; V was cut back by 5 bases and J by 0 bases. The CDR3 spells CASSRSREVSYEQYF. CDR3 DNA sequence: TGCGCCAGCAGTCGTTCTCGGGAGGTCTCCTACGAGCAGTACTTC.

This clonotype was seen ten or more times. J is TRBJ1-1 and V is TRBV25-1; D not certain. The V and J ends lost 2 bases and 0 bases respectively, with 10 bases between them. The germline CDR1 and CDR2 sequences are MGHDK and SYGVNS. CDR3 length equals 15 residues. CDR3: CASSETGILNTEAFF. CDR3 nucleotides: TGTGCCAGCAGTGAAACGGGGATCCTGAACACTGAAGCTTTCTTT. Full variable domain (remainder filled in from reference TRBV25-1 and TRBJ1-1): EADIYQTPRYLVIGTGKKITLECSQTMGHDKMYWYQQDPGMELHLIHYSYGVNSTEKGDLSSESTVSRIRTEHFPLTLESARPSHTSQYLCASSETGILNTEAFFGQGTRLTVV.

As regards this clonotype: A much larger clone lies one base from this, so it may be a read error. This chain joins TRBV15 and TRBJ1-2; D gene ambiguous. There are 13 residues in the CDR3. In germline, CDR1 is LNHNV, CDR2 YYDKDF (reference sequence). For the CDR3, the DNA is TGTGCCACCAGCCTGCAGACGGGCTATGGCGACACCTTC. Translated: CATSLQTGYGDTF.

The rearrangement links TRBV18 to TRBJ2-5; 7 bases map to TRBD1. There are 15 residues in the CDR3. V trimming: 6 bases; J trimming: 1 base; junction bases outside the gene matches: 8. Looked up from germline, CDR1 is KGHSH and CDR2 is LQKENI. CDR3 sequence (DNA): TGTGCCAGCTCTCCCGAGCAGGGGGTCCAAGAGACCCAGTACTTC. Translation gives CASSPEQGVQETQYF.

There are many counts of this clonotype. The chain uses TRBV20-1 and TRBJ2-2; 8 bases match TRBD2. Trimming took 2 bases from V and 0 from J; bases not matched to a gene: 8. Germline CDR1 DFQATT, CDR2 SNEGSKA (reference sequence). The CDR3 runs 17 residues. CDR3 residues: CSARSLRGLANTGELFF. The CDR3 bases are TGCAGTGCTAGATCTCTCCGGGGACTAGCGAACACCGGGGAGCTGTTTTTT.

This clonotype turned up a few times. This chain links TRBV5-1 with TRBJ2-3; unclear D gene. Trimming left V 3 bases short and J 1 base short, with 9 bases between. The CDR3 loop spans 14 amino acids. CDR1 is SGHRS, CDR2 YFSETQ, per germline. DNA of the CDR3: TGCGCCAGCAGCTCTATCACAGGCACAGATACGCAGTATTTT. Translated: CASSSITGTDTQYF.

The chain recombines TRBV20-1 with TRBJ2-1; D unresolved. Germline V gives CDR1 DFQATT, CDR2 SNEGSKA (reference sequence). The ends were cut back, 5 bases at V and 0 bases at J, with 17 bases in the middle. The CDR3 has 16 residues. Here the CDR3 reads CSAGPASLGSYNEQFF. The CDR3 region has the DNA TGCAGTGCTGGCCCTGCATCATTGGGCTCCTACAATGAGCAGTTCTTC.

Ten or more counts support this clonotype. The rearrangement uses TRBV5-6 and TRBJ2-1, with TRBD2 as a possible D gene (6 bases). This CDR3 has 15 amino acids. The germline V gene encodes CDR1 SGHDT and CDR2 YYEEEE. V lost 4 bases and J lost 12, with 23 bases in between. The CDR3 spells CASSNAGDSSNRQFF. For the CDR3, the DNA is TGTGCCAGCAGCAATGCTGGGGACTCCTCCAACAGGCAGTTCTTC.

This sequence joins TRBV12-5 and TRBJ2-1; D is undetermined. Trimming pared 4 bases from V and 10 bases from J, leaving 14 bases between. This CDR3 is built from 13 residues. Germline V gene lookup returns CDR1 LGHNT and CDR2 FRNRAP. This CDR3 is CASGSPVGNEQFF. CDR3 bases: TGTGCTAGTGGTTCACCCGTGGGGAACGAGCAGTTCTTC.

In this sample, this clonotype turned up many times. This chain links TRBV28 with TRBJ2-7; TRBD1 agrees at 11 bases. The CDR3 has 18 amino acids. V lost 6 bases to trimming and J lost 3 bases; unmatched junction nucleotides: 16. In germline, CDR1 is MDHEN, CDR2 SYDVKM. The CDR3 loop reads CASRWTGGKPNADYEQYF. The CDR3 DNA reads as TGTGCCAGCAGATGGACAGGGGGCAAACCAAACGCTGACTACGAGCAGTACTTC.

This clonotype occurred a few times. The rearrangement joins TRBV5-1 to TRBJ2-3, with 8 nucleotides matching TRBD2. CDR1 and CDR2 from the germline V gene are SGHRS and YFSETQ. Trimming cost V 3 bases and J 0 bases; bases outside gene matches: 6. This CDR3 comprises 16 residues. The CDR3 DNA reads TGCGCCAGCAGCTCCAGACTAGCGAAGAGCACAGATACGCAGTATTTT. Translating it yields CASSSRLAKSTDTQYF.